Below, one TCR beta chain is given with its context. This clonotype was recorded at least ten times. Its antigen is currently not known. Base qualities were left out, and no much larger clone turns up one base away. This specimen comes from a study of Graves' ophthalmopathy and Graves' hyperthyroidism (dated by TCRdb to 2017 to 2018). Regarding the study in general: Peripheral blood was collected at initial diagnosis, prior to any treatment. In total, under 150 blood samples were TCR-sequenced: 40 to 45 ophthalmopathy, approximately 75 hyperthyroidism and roughly 17 hyperthyroidism-to-ophthalmopathy patients. Once sampling was done, hyperthyroidism patients were given methimazole at a starting dose of 30 mg daily, while ophthalmopathy patients were given high-dose intravenous methylprednisolone. An independent validation cohort was composed of 18 hyperthyroidism patients and some 16 patients who later progressed from hyperthyroidism to ophthalmopathy. In roughly six hyperthyroidism patients, the T-cell repertoires found in thyroid tissue were compared with those found in blood. The study used signatures of the TCR beta repertoire to tell Graves' ophthalmopathy apart from Graves' hyperthyroidism and to predict which patients would progress to ophthalmopathy. To explore V-J signatures that separate ophthalmopathy from hyperthyroidism, a discovery set of around 97 patients was enrolled, consisting of approximately 44 with ophthalmopathy and about 60 with stable hyperthyroidism. Study-wide findings and limitations: Sample size was not predetermined statistically, and investigators were not blinded to group allocation. Most expanded thyroid clonotypes with a frequency above 0.001 also appeared in blood, which suggests that blood repertoires may reflect the immune response in the thyroid. The 13-signature model separated ophthalmopathy from stable hyperthyroidism with approximately 90% sensitivity and 81.08% specificity in cross-validation, and 80%/75% in the test set. In validation, the model predicted ophthalmopathy progression with 70.59% sensitivity and 72.22% specificity; 12 predicted patients were CT-confirmed with GO in a median of 6.5 months.

Ophthalmopathy patients had moderately to severely active disease, Clinical Activity Score of at least 3, NOSPECS grade of at least 4, and disease duration under 3 months. Patients with other autoimmune diseases, uncontrolled infections, pregnancy or lactation were excluded. Clinical symptoms, serum thyroxine, TRAb, thyroid ultrasound and orbital computed tomography were used for diagnosis. Using Ficoll-Paque density gradient centrifugation, PBMCs were isolated from approximately 11 ml of fresh peripheral blood. Total RNA was extracted using Trizol reagent, and RNA quality was checked on an Agilent 2100 Bioanalyzer. For repertoire sequencing, the TCR beta CDR3 regions were amplified from RNA transcripts. A first-round RT-PCR used HTBI primers with the Qiagen OneStep RT-PCR kit, followed by a second-round multiplex PCR, size selection and purification. Libraries were sequenced on an Illumina HiSeq2000 using paired-end 100 bp reads. In the source study's methods: SOAPnuke was used to process the reads, removing any read that contained adapters or uncalled bases, had a mean Phred below 15, or lacked an exact match to the constant primer or identifier. COPE v1.2.5 was used to merge the high-quality paired reads. Each unique nucleotide sequence was treated as a clonotype, and MiTCR v1.1 was used to align the clonotypes to the IMGT TRB V, D and J references. Only V-J combinations with frequency above 0.0001 were analysed, covering 99.2% of repertoires. For each V-J combination, a TCR clonal expansion and chaos score was defined as F50 clonal expansion divided by the chaos observed in the TCRdist matrix. Welch's t-statistics and random forest were used to narrow the features down to around 13 V-J combinations, which were then fed into a naive Bayes classifier. Thyroid-blood repertoire similarity was quantified with the Morisita-Horn index. In-frame beta chains were kept once TCRdb had trimmed the public reads at Q25 with fastp and called clones with MiXCR. Rows merge per CDR3 protein into single entries with the most common DNA and genes. TCRdb's processing, not the authors', yielded these V and J calls. The sample table holds about 740,000 distinct CDR3 sequences, of which roughly 40% were seen once. Jointly, the top ten make up around 40% of the sample.

This clonotype was obtained from an adult man with Graves' ophthalmopathy. The sequencing sample was made of peripheral blood.

The CDR3 protein is CATQDRGQNEKLFF. The DNA sequence is TGTGCCACACAGGACAGGGGCCAAAATGAAAAACTGTTTTTT. The V gene is TRBV10-3 and the J gene is TRBJ1-4, and TRBD1 aligns with 9 junction nucleotides. CDR1 and CDR2, looked up from the germline V gene, are ENHRY and SYGVKD. From the cysteine through the phenylalanine, the CDR3 covers 14 amino acids. Kept here is only the CDR3 DNA, which spans 42 bases and is read in frame from base 1. The germline V end is reduced by 10 bases and the J end by 5 bases; junction bases left unmatched: 8.